Listed here is a single T cell receptor (beta chain). A junction end diverges from the germline sequence, so it may reflect a read error. The data belong to a study of blood T cell repertoires in COVID-19. The CDR3 contains 13 residues. The assay was immunoSEQ multiplex PCR, and TCRdb's table has in-frame clones only and misses some. The table has 50,000 to 70,000 clones, around 88% seen once; the top ten hold approximately 4.3%. This sequence was found in a man aged 60 to 75 with acute or convalescent COVID-19. The specimen sequenced was peripheral blood. This rearrangement joins TRBV12-3 or TRBV12-4 to TRBJ2-1; 9 nucleotides line up with TRBD2. In DNA, the CDR3 is TGTGCCAGCAGTTTGAGTGCGGGAGGGCCTATGCTCTTC. It encodes CASSLSAGGPMLF.